Given below is one TCR beta chain in context. Methods used by the authors: Estimates of nucleated cell counts were drawn from the amplification of reference gene primers. Only in-frame clones appear in the TCRdb table, and some are missing; sequencing was by immunoSEQ multiplex PCR. The D gene and trimming were derived from the DNA, and the V and J assignments and clone size from that table. Among around 210,000 clones listed, 85% were seen once. The data were taken from a study of blood T cell repertoires in COVID-19. The specimen was peripheral blood. The TCR sequence derives from a man aged 55-75 years with COVID-19, enrolled during active disease.

This CDR3 reads CAWSVQGIQPQHF. The CDR3 DNA is TGTGCCTGGAGTGTACAGGGGATTCAGCCCCAGCATTTT. This sequence joins TRBV30 and TRBJ1-5; 7 bases map to TRBD1. Trimming at V came to 0 bases and at J to 6 bases, leaving 2 bases not matched to a gene. This CDR3 has 13 residues. Germline values: CDR1 GTSNPN, CDR2 SVGIG (reference sequence). Filled out from reference TRBV30 and TRBJ1-5, the complete variable domain reads SQTIHQWPATLVQPVGSPLSLECTVEGTSNPNLYWYRQAAGRGLQLLFYSVGIGQISSEVPQNLSASRPQDRQFILSSKKLLLSDSGFYLCAWSVQGIQPQHFGDGTRLSIL.